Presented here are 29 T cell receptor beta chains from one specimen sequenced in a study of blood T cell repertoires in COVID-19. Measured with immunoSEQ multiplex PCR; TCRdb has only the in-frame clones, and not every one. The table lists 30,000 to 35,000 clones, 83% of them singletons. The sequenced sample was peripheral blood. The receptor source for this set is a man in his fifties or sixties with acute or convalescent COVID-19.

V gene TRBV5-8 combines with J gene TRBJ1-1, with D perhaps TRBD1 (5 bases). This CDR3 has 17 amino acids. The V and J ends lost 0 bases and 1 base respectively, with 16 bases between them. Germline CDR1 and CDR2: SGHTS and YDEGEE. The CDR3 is CASSLAFGGEGNTEAFF. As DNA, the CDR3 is TGTGCCAGCAGCTTGGCGTTTGGAGGGGAAGGGAACACTGAAGCTTTCTTT.

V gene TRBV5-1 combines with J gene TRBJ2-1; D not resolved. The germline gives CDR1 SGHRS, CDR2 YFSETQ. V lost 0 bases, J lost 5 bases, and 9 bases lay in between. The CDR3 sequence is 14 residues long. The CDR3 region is CASSLEPSDNEQFF. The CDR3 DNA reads TGCGCCAGCAGCTTGGAGCCGTCTGACAATGAGCAGTTCTTC. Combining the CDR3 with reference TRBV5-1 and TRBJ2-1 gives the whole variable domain KAGVTQTPRYLIKTRGQQVTLSCSPISGHRSVSWYQQTPGQGLQFLFEYFSETQRNKGNFPGRFSGRQFSNSRSEMNVSTLELGDSALYLCASSLEPSDNEQFFGPGTRLTVL.

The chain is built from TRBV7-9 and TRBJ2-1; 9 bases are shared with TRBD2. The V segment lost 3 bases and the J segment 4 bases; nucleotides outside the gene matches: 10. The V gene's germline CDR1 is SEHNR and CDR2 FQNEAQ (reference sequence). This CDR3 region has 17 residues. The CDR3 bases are TGTGCCAGCAGCTTTCGTCTAGCGGGGTCCTTATACAATGAGCAGTTCTTC. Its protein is CASSFRLAGSLYNEQFF.

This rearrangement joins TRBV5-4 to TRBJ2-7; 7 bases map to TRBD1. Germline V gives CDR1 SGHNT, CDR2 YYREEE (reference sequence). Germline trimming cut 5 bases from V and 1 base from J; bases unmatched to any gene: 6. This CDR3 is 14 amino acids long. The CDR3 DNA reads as TGTGCCAGCAGACCGACAGGGTCGTCCTACGAGCAGTACTTC. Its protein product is CASRPTGSSYEQYF.

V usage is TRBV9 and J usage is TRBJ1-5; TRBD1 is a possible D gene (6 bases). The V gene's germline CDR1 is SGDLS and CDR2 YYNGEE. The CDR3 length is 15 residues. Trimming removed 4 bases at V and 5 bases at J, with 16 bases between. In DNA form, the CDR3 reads TGTGCCAGCAGCCCAGGGACCAGGGGAGATCAGCCCCAGCATTTT. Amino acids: CASSPGTRGDQPQHF. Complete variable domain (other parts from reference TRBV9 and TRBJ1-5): DSGVTQTPKHLITATGQRVTLRCSPRSGDLSVYWYQQSLDQGLQFLIQYYNGEERAKGNILERFSAQQFPDLHSELNLSSLELGDSALYFCASSPGTRGDQPQHFGDGTRLSIL.

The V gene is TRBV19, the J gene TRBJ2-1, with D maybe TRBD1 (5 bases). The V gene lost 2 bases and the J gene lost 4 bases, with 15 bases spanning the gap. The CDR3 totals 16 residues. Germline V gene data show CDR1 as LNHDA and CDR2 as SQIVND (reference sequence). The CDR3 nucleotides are TGTGCCAGTAGTATAACCAGGGCCGTCCTTTACAATGAGCAGTTCTTC. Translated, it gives CASSITRAVLYNEQFF.

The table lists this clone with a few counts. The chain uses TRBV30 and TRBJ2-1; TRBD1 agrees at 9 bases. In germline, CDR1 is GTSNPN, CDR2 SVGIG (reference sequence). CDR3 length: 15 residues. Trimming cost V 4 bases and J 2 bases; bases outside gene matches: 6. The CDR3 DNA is TGTGCCTGGACCCTGGACAGGGGCCCCTACAATGAGCAGTTCTTC. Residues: CAWTLDRGPYNEQFF.

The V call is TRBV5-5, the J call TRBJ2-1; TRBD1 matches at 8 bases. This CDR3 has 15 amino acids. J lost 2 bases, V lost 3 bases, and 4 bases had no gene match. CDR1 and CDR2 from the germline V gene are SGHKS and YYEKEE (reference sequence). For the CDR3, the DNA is TGTGCCAGCAGCTCCCGGGACAGGACCTACAATGAGCAGTTCTTC. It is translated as CASSSRDRTYNEQFF.

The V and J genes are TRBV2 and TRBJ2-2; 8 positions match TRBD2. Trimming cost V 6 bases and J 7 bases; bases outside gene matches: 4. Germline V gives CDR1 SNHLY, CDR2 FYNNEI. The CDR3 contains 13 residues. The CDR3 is CASRREVGGELFF. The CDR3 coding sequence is TGTGCCAGCAGGCGGGAGGTGGGCGGGGAGCTGTTTTTT.

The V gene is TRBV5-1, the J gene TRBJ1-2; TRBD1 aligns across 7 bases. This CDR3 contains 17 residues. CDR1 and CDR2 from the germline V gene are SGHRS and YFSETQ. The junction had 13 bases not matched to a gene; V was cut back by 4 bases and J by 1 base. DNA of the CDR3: TGCGCCAGCAGCCCAAGGATACCAGGGGACAGTAACTATGGCTACACCTTC. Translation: CASSPRIPGDSNYGYTF. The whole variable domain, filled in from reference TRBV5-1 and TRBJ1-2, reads KAGVTQTPRYLIKTRGQQVTLSCSPISGHRSVSWYQQTPGQGLQFLFEYFSETQRNKGNFPGRFSGRQFSNSRSEMNVSTLELGDSALYLCASSPRIPGDSNYGYTFGSGTRLTVV.

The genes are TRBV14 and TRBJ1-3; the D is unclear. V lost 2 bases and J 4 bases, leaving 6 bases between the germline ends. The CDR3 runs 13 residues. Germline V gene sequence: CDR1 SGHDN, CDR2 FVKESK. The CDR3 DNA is TGTGCCAGCAGCCAAATTATAGGAAACACCATATATTTT. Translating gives CASSQIIGNTIYF.

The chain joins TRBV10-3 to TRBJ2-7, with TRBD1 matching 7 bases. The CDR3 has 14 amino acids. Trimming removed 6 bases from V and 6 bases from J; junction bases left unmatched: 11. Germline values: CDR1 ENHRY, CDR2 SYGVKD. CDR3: CAISQGQNIGEQYF. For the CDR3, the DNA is TGTGCCATCAGCCAGGGACAGAACATTGGCGAGCAGTACTTC.

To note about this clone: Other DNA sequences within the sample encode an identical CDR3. Here the CDR3 DNA reads TGTGCCACCAGCAGAGATAGAAGCTCTGGGGCCAACGTCCTGACTTTC. It translates to CATSRDRSSGANVLTF. This chain uses TRBV15 with TRBJ2-6, with D uncertain. Trimming took 0 bases from V and 0 from J, leaving 6 bases between them. The CDR3 runs 16 residues. Germline values: CDR1 LNHNV, CDR2 YYDKDF (reference sequence).

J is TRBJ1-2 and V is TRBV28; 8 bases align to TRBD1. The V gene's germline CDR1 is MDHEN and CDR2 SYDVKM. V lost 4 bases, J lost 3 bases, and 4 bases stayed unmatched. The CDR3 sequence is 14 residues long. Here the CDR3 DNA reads TGTGCCAGCAGTTCAGGGGGCGCGGACTATGGCTACACCTTC. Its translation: CASSSGGADYGYTF.

CDR3 sequence (DNA): TGTGCCAGCAGCGGGAGCGTTAACCTCCACGAGCAGTACTTC. Encoded protein: CASSGSVNLHEQYF. This sequence joins TRBV5-6 and TRBJ2-7; D is possibly TRBD2 (5 bases). The CDR3 has 14 residues. Germline V lookup: CDR1 SGHDT, CDR2 YYEEEE. Trimming removed 4 bases from V and 5 bases from J, with 16 bases in between.

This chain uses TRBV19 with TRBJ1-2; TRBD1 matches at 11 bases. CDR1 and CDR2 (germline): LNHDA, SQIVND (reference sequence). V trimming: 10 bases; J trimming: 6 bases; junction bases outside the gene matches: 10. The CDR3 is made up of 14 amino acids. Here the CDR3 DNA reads TGTGCCACCACCGGGACAGGGGGTTTGGATGGCTACACCTTC. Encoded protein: CATTGTGGLDGYTF.

The CDR3 spells CASRDAGGNIEAFF. CDR3 DNA sequence: TGTGCCAGCAGGGATGCAGGGGGAAATATTGAAGCTTTCTTT. The chain uses TRBV6-5 and TRBJ1-1, with 7 bases lining up with TRBD1. This CDR3 spans 14 amino acids. The germline CDR1 and CDR2 sequences are MNHEY and SVGAGI. V lost 6 bases to trimming and J lost 7 bases; unmatched junction nucleotides: 11.

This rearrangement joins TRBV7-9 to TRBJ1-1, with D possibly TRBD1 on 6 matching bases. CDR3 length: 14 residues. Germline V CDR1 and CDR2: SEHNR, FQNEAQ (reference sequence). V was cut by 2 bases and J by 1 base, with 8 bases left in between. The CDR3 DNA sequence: TGTGCCAGCAGCTTAACACAGGGGAACACTGAAGCTTTCTTT. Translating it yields CASSLTQGNTEAFF.

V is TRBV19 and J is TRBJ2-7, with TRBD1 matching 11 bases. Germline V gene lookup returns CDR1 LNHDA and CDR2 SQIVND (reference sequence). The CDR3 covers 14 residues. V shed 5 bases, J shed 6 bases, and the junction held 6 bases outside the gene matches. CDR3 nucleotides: TGTGCCAGTAGTGGTGGACAGGGGGCTTCCGAGCAGTACTTC. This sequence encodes CASSGGQGASEQYF.

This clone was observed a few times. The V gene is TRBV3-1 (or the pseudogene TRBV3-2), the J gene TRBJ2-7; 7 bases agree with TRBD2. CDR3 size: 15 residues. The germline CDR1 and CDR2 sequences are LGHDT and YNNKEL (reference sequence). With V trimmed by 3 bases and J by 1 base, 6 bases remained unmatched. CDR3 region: CASSQGTGRSYEQYF. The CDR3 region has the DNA TGTGCCAGCAGCCAGGGGACCGGGAGGTCCTACGAGCAGTACTTC.

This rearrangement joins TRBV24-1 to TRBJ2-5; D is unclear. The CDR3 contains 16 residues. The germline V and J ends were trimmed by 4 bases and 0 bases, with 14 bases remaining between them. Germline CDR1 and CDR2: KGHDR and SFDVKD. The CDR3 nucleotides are TGTGCCACCAGTGAGGGTAGCCGGCAGTACCAAGAGACCCAGTACTTC. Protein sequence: CATSEGSRQYQETQYF.

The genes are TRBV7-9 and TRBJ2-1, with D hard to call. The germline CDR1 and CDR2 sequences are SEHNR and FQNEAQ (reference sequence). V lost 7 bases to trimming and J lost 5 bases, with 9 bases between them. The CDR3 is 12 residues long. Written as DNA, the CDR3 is TGTGCCAGCAATTTAGTGAACAATGAGCAGTTCTTC. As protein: CASNLVNNEQFF.

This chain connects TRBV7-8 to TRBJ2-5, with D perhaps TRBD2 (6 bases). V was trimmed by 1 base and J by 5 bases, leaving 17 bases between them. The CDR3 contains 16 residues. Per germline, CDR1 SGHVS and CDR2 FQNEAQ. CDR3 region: CASSLGGLSQRETQYF. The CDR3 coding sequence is TGTGCCAGCAGCTTAGGGGGACTCTCCCAGCGGGAGACCCAGTACTTC. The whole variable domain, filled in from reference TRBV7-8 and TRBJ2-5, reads GAGVSQSPRYKVAKRGQDVALRCDPISGHVSLFWYQQALGQGPEFLTYFQNEAQLDKSGLPSDRFFAERPEGSVSTLKIQRTQQEDSAVYLCASSLGGLSQRETQYFGPGTRLLVL.

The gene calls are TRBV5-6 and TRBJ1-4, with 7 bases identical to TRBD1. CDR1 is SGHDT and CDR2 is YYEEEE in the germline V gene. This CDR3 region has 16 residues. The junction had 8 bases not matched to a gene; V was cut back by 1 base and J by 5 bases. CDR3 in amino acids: CASSLKGGTANEKLFF. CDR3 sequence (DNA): TGTGCCAGCAGCTTGAAGGGTGGGACAGCAAATGAAAAACTGTTTTTT.

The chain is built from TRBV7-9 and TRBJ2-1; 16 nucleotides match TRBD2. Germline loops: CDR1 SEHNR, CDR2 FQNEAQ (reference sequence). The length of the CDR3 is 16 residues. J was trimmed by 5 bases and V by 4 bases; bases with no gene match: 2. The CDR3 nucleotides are TGTGCCAGCAGCTGGGGACTAGCGGGAGGGGACAATGAGCAGTTCTTC. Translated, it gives CASSWGLAGGDNEQFF.

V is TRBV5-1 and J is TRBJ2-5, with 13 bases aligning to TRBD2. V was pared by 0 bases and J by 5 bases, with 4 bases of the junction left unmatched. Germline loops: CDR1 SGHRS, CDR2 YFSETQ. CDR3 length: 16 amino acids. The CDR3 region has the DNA TGCGCCAGCAGCTTGGGGACTAGCGGGGGTTTTGAGACCCAGTACTTC. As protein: CASSLGTSGGFETQYF.

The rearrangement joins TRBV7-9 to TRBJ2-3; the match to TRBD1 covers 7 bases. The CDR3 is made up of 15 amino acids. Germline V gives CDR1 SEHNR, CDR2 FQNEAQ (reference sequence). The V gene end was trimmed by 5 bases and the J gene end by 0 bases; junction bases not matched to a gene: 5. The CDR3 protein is CASSPTGSSTDTQYF. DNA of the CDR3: TGTGCCAGCAGCCCGACAGGGTCTAGCACAGATACGCAGTATTTT.

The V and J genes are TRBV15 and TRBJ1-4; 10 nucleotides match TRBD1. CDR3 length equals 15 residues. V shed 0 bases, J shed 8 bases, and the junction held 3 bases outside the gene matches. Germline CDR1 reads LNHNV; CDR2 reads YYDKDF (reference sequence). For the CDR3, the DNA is TGTGCCACCAGCAGAGATAGGACAGGGGGGGAAAAACTGTTTTTT. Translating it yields CATSRDRTGGEKLFF.

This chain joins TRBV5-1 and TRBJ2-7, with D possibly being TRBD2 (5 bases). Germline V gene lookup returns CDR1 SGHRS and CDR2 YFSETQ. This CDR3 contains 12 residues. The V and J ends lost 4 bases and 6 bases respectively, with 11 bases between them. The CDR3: CASSQLVGEQYF. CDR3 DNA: TGCGCCAGCAGCCAACTAGTGGGCGAGCAGTACTTC.